The 18 T cell receptor beta chains in this list originate from one sample, sequenced in a study of T cells in tuberculosis. TCRdb's copy holds only in-frame clones and misses some; the assay was immunoSEQ multiplex PCR. This table has 85,000 to 100,000 clones, approximately 90% appearing once. After thawing and overnight rest, PBMC were stained with GMM-loaded CD1B tetramer, viability dye and anti-CD3 for sorting. C32 glucose monomycolate from Rhodococcus equi was loaded onto the CD1B tetramers. Sequencing was performed on CD1b-GMM tetramer-negative cells sorted from PBMCs. The receptor source for this set is an adult woman with latent tuberculosis.

The V and J genes are TRBV19 and TRBJ2-1, with 7 bases fitting TRBD2. The junction had 1 base not matched to a gene; V was cut back by 3 bases and J by 2 bases. Germline V CDR1 and CDR2: LNHDA, SQIVND (reference sequence). The CDR3 length is 14 residues. In DNA form, the CDR3 reads TGTGCCAGTAGTATGGGGGGGACCTACAATGAGCAGTTCTTC. Translated: CASSMGGTYNEQFF.

The genes are TRBV6-4 and TRBJ2-3, with TRBD1 as a possible D gene (5 bases). Looked up from germline, CDR1 is MRHNA and CDR2 is SNTAGT. Trimming removed 6 bases at V and 7 bases at J, with 11 bases between. The CDR3 has 12 residues. The CDR3 DNA reads TGTGCCAGCAGGGGGCTAGGGCATACGCAGTATTTT. Its protein is CASRGLGHTQYF.

This sequence joins TRBV6-1 and TRBJ1-1; maybe TRBD1 (5 bases). CDR3 length: 14 amino acids. The V end was cut by 8 bases, the J end by 0 bases, with 13 bases between. CDR1 is MNHNS and CDR2 is SASEGT in the germline V gene. The CDR3 region has the DNA TGTGCCAGCGACCTCCTAGGGGTGAACACTGAAGCTTTCTTT. It translates to CASDLLGVNTEAFF.

The chain is built from TRBV6-5 and TRBJ2-1; 9 bases fit TRBD1. The length of the CDR3 is 16 residues. Germline lookup yields CDR1 MNHEY and CDR2 SVGAGI. V trimming: 3 bases; J trimming: 0 bases; junction bases outside the gene matches: 3. CDR3 in DNA: TGTGCCAGCAGTTATTTACAGGGGGCCTCCTACAATGAGCAGTTCTTC. Translating it yields CASSYLQGASYNEQFF.

The rearrangement joins TRBV10-3 to TRBJ2-3, with a tentative D call TRBD1 (6 bases). The V end was cut by 4 bases, the J end by 6 bases, with 11 bases between. In germline, CDR1 is ENHRY, CDR2 SYGVKD. This CDR3 comprises 13 residues. This CDR3 reads CAISAGTGDTQYF. The CDR3 DNA reads as TGTGCCATCAGTGCCGGAACAGGGGATACGCAGTATTTT.

The chain combines TRBV6-6 with TRBJ2-3; TRBD1 matches 8 bases. CDR1 and CDR2 (germline): MNHNY, SVGAGI (reference sequence). The trim removed 6 bases at V and 3 bases at J, leaving 11 bases unmatched. The CDR3 loop spans 16 amino acids. The CDR3 sequence is CASSETGATKTDTQYF. The CDR3 coding sequence is TGTGCCAGCAGCGAGACAGGGGCCACCAAGACAGATACGCAGTATTTT.

This chain uses TRBV6-6 with TRBJ2-5, with 10 bases aligning to TRBD1. Germline V gene lookup returns CDR1 MNHNY and CDR2 SVGAGI (reference sequence). This CDR3 has 16 amino acids. V was pared by 6 bases and J by 3 bases, with 10 bases of the junction left unmatched. CDR3: CASRLLLGQGKETQYF. CDR3 bases: TGTGCCAGCAGACTCCTTTTGGGACAGGGGAAAGAGACCCAGTACTTC.

V and J are TRBV5-1 and TRBJ2-5; D not certain. Trimming cost V 0 bases and J 0 bases, with 9 bases left between them. The CDR3 is 15 amino acids. Germline V lookup: CDR1 SGHRS, CDR2 YFSETQ. As DNA, the CDR3 is TGCGCCAGCAGCTTGGCCCAAGCGTACCAAGAGACCCAGTACTTC. This encodes CASSLAQAYQETQYF.

The chain employs TRBV10-3 and TRBJ2-2; D is perhaps TRBD2 (6 bases). The germline V gene has CDR1 ENHRY and CDR2 SYGVKD. This CDR3 contains 13 residues. V dropped 7 bases and J dropped 4 bases, with 10 bases sitting between them. The DNA of the CDR3 is TGTGCCATCACCAAGGGACTCACCGGGGAGCTGTTTTTT. This encodes CAITKGLTGELFF.

The J gene is TRBJ2-3, the V gene TRBV11-2, with a possible D match to TRBD2 (6 bases). The V end lost 2 bases, the J end lost 0 bases, and 9 bases lay between the germline ends. The CDR3 loop spans 15 amino acids. Germline CDR1 and CDR2: SGHAT and FQNNGV. CDR3 protein: CASSLRAGSTDTQYF. In nucleotides, the CDR3 is TGTGCCAGCAGCTTACGGGCGGGGAGCACAGATACGCAGTATTTT. Based on the CDR3 plus reference TRBV11-2 and TRBJ2-3, the full variable domain is EAGVAQSPRYKIIEKRQSVAFWCNPISGHATLYWYQQILGQGPKLLIQFQNNGVVDDSQLPKDRFSAERLKGVDSTLKIQPAKLEDSAVYLCASSLRAGSTDTQYFGPGTRLTVL.

The chain joins TRBV14 to TRBJ1-1; TRBD1 is a possible D gene (6 bases). V was clipped by 4 bases and J by 0 bases, with 12 bases between them. This CDR3 region has 15 residues. CDR1 and CDR2 from the germline V gene are SGHDN and FVKESK. In nucleotides, the CDR3 is TGTGCCAGCAGCCGAATACAGGGTATGAACACTGAAGCTTTCTTT. Its translation: CASSRIQGMNTEAFF.

This chain connects TRBV2 to TRBJ2-1; TRBD1 might be the D (6 bases). V gave up 7 bases and J gave up 0 bases, with 13 bases separating them. This CDR3 has 15 amino acids. CDR1 SNHLY and CDR2 FYNNEI come from the germline V gene. Here the CDR3 reads CASTTRDNSYNEQFF. CDR3 DNA: TGTGCCAGCACCACCAGGGACAACTCCTACAATGAGCAGTTCTTC.

The chain recombines TRBV6-1 with TRBJ2-7, with 10 bases aligning to TRBD1. V lost 4 bases to trimming and J lost 0 bases; unmatched junction nucleotides: 6. This CDR3 has 16 amino acids. The germline V gene encodes CDR1 MNHNS and CDR2 SASEGT. The CDR3 DNA is TGTGCCAGCAGTGCGACAGGGGGCGGAATCTCCTACGAGCAGTACTTC. It is translated as CASSATGGGISYEQYF.

V is TRBV6-1 and J is TRBJ2-2; maybe TRBD2 (6 bases). The CDR3 loop spans 15 amino acids. V was shortened by 6 bases and J by 8 bases, with 19 bases between the two germline ends. The germline V gene encodes CDR1 MNHNS and CDR2 SASEGT. In nucleotides, the CDR3 is TGTGCCAGCAGGAACTCAGGAGGGGCTAAGGGGGAGCTGTTTTTT. It yields the protein CASRNSGGAKGELFF.

This clone was detected only once. The chain joins TRBV5-1 to TRBJ1-2, with 8 bases that match TRBD1. V shed 4 bases and J 8 bases; nucleotides not matched to a gene: 13. Germline assignment: CDR1 SGHRS and CDR2 YFSETQ. The CDR3 loop spans 15 amino acids. The DNA of the CDR3 is TGCGCCAGCAGCAGGTCCGAAACAGGGGGAGAAGGCTACACCTTC. Translation gives CASSRSETGGEGYTF.

The rearrangement links TRBV4-3 to TRBJ2-3; D is possibly TRBD1 (6 bases). CDR3 size: 17 residues. Trimming pared 4 bases from V and 2 bases from J, leaving 19 bases between. In germline, CDR1 is LGHNA, CDR2 YSLEER. The CDR3, as DNA: TGCGCCAGCAGCCTCCGCGACAGGTTCTGGGTCACAGATACGCAGTATTTT. Protein product: CASSLRDRFWVTDTQYF.

Details on this clone: Within the sample, other DNA sequences also encode this same CDR3. V is TRBV5-1 and J is TRBJ1-5, with 7 bases identical to TRBD1. This CDR3 region has 15 residues. Per the germline V gene, CDR1 is SGHRS and CDR2 is YFSETQ. V lost 1 base to trimming and J lost 2 bases; unmatched junction nucleotides: 3. CDR3 in amino acids: CASSLTGVGNQPQHF. CDR3 DNA sequence: TGCGCCAGCAGCTTGACAGGGGTTGGCAATCAGCCCCAGCATTTT.

The sample holds one count of this clone. The V and J genes are TRBV5-1 and TRBJ2-2, with a possible D match to TRBD1 (6 bases). CDR1 SGHRS and CDR2 YFSETQ come from the germline V gene. CDR3 length: 14 amino acids. V was cut by 2 bases and J by 10 bases, with 15 bases left in between. As DNA, the CDR3 is TGCGCCAGCAGCTTTGAGACAGGCGTCATGGAGCTGTTTTTT. Translated, it gives CASSFETGVMELFF.